This TCR beta chain was captured by sequencing in a study of cytomegalovirus exposure and HLA in healthy donors. The PCR had 60 Vbeta and 13 Jbeta primers. Repertoires were generated with immunoSEQ multiplex PCR, while TCRdb's copy carries only in-frame clones and drops some. Of 150,000 to 200,000 clones listed, about 75% are singletons. CDR1 and CDR2 (germline): SGHDN, FVKESK. The CDR3 is 13 amino acids. V shed 4 bases, J shed 9 bases, and the junction held 9 bases outside the gene matches. The donors comprised healthy bone marrow donors. This receptor was taken from a female donor in good health and CMV-seronegative. Sequencing used PBMCs. V usage is TRBV14 and J usage is TRBJ2-7, with 7 bases aligning to TRBD1. CDR3 bases: TGTGCCAGCAGCCGGCAGGGGGATGCCGCGCAGTACTTC. Translation gives CASSRQGDAAQYF.